In its sample, the clone carrying this TCR beta chain was seen a few times. Its antigen is undetermined. These data are taken from a study of human T cells and chemical hapten exposure. Within the library, unique molecular identifiers were attached to each individual cDNA molecule. MiXCR was run by TCRdb on the RACE reads, yielding one entry per CDR3 protein. In the table there are 250,000 or so distinct CDR3 sequences, approximately 7.5% of which are singletons. Overall study results and limits: The study found expanded TCRs formed significantly more large CDR3 similarity clusters than controls.

CDR3 length: 16 amino acids. Germline lookup yields CDR1 MDHEN and CDR2 SYDVKM. With V trimmed by 3 bases and J by 2 bases, 4 bases remained unmatched. Time point given: pre-sensitization, week 0. Treatment given: therapeutic diphenylcyclopropenone sensitization with weekly scalp DPC. Prior to application of each patch test, blood was drawn. This sequence originates from a man between 18 and 35 years old with alopecia areata. Some clones in this sample may be carry-over from other donors' samples. The chain uses TRBV28 and TRBJ2-5; 12 bases are a match to TRBD2. Source: whole blood, taken in connection with sensitization to the hapten diphenylcyclopropenone (DPC). The CDR3 region is CASSLASGGAQETQYF. CDR3 DNA sequence: TGTGCCAGCAGTTTGGCTAGCGGGGGGGCGCAAGAGACCCAGTACTTC.